A single sample is the source of the 30 T cell receptor beta chains below, sequenced in a study of blood T cell repertoires in COVID-19. Clones were read by immunoSEQ multiplex PCR, and TCRdb kept only the in-frame ones, dropping some. The data hold 250,000 to 300,000 clones, with about 89% observed a single time. The sample was peripheral blood. All receptors come from a woman aged 25 to 39 with COVID-19, enrolled during active disease.

The chain combines TRBV27 with TRBJ1-6, with a tentative D call TRBD1 (6 bases). Germline loops: CDR1 MNHEY, CDR2 SMNVEV (reference sequence). The V end was cut by 2 bases, the J end by 6 bases, with 11 bases between. The CDR3 has 15 amino acids. CDR3 bases: TGTGCCAGCAGTTTAGCGGGGGCAATTAATTCACCCCTCCACTTT. Protein: CASSLAGAINSPLHF.

V usage is TRBV9 and J usage is TRBJ2-2; 7 positions agree with TRBD2. Germline CDR1 is SGDLS and CDR2 is YYNGEE. The V segment lost 2 bases and the J segment 4 bases; nucleotides outside the gene matches: 5. CDR3 size: 15 residues. CDR3 nucleotide sequence: TGTGCCAGCAGCGTGGGAGGGATTAGCACCGGGGAGCTGTTTTTT. Its translation: CASSVGGISTGELFF. The full variable domain, completed using reference TRBV9 and TRBJ2-2, is DSGVTQTPKHLITATGQRVTLRCSPRSGDLSVYWYQQSLDQGLQFLIQYYNGEERAKGNILERFSAQQFPDLHSELNLSSLELGDSALYFCASSVGGISTGELFFGEGSRLTVL.

The chain uses TRBV24-1 and TRBJ2-3; 7 positions match TRBD2. This CDR3 comprises 17 residues. Germline V gene lookup returns CDR1 KGHDR and CDR2 SFDVKD. V was pared by 4 bases and J by 2 bases, with 11 bases of the junction left unmatched. The CDR3 here is CATSDSRLAAYTDTQYF. The DNA of the CDR3 is TGTGCCACCAGTGACTCTCGGCTAGCGGCGTACACAGATACGCAGTATTTT.

The chain recombines TRBV10-2 with TRBJ2-1; 11 bases are shared with TRBD2. With 6 bases clipped from V and 8 bases from J, the junction kept 9 bases outside the gene matches. This CDR3 has 15 amino acids. CDR1 WSHSY and CDR2 SAAADI come from the germline V gene. As DNA, the CDR3 is TGCGCCAGCAGAGATCCGGGACTAGCGGCCCATGAGCAGTTCTTC. Residues: CASRDPGLAAHEQFF.

V usage is TRBV27 and J usage is TRBJ1-4, with D possibly TRBD1 on 6 matching bases. The CDR3 covers 15 residues. From germline, CDR1 is MNHEY and CDR2 SMNVEV (reference sequence). V shed 7 bases and J shed 8 bases, with 20 bases lying between them. CDR3 sequence: CASKEYRAVGEKLFF. As DNA, the CDR3 is TGTGCCAGCAAGGAATACAGGGCCGTGGGGGAAAAACTGTTTTTT.

The rearrangement links TRBV10-1 to TRBJ1-2; D is possibly TRBD1 (6 bases). Germline V gives CDR1 WNHNN, CDR2 SYGVQD (reference sequence). The CDR3 is 14 residues long. Trimming shortened V by 10 bases and J by 3 bases, and 18 bases separated the two germline ends. CDR3 DNA: TGCGCCAACCCCTACAGGGTCGGCGACTATGGCTACACCTTC. The encoded protein is CANPYRVGDYGYTF.

This clone was found once. The chain is built from TRBV19 and TRBJ2-7, with TRBD1 identical over 8 bases. V lost 4 bases to trimming and J lost 2 bases; unmatched junction nucleotides: 7. The CDR3 runs to 15 residues. Germline values: CDR1 LNHDA, CDR2 SQIVND (reference sequence). CDR3 in amino acids: CASSTPGQATYEQYF. CDR3 bases: TGTGCCAGTAGTACCCCGGGACAGGCTACCTACGAGCAGTACTTC.

The chain uses TRBV19 and TRBJ2-7, with TRBD1 as a possible D gene (6 bases). V gave up 7 bases and J gave up 2 bases, with 18 bases separating them. The CDR3 is 15 residues long. Germline lookup yields CDR1 LNHDA and CDR2 SQIVND (reference sequence). The CDR3 protein is CASTPSTGTTYEQYF. The CDR3 nucleotides read TGTGCCAGTACCCCATCCACAGGGACCACCTACGAGCAGTACTTC.

The gene calls are TRBV5-1 and TRBJ1-3, with TRBD1 matching over 11 bases. Germline V gene sequence: CDR1 SGHRS, CDR2 YFSETQ. The CDR3 is 12 residues long. J gave up 12 bases and V 4 bases, and 3 bases lay outside the gene matches. The CDR3 protein is CASSEGQGGIYF. The CDR3 DNA is TGCGCCAGCAGCGAGGGACAGGGGGGCATATATTTT.

A single count supports this clone. This rearrangement joins TRBV10-1 to TRBJ2-2; possible D gene TRBD2, 8 bases. This CDR3 is built from 16 residues. Trimming shortened V by 3 bases and J by 5 bases, and 16 bases separated the two germline ends. Germline values: CDR1 WNHNN, CDR2 SYGVQD (reference sequence). The CDR3 spells CASSDGREGATGELFF. CDR3 in DNA: TGCGCCAGCAGTGATGGACGGGAGGGGGCGACCGGGGAGCTGTTTTTT.

The rearrangement links TRBV6-6 to TRBJ2-7, with 8 bases lining up with TRBD2. V dropped 2 bases and J dropped 3; count of bases not matched to a gene: 9. The CDR3 spans 16 residues. Germline CDR1 and CDR2: MNHNY and SVGAGI (reference sequence). The CDR3 sequence is CASSYEWTSYDYEQYF. Written as DNA, the CDR3 is TGTGCCAGCAGTTACGAATGGACTAGCTACGACTACGAGCAGTACTTC.

The CDR3 nucleotides are TGTGCCAGCTCATCCGGGACGGACTACTTTAGCAATCAGCCCCAGCATTTT. Amino acid sequence: CASSSGTDYFSNQPQHF. The chain recombines TRBV18 with TRBJ1-5, with TRBD1 as a possible D gene (5 bases). V was trimmed by 5 bases and J by 0 bases, leaving 17 bases between them. The CDR3 totals 17 residues. Germline V gene lookup returns CDR1 KGHSH and CDR2 LQKENI.

The V and J genes are TRBV24-1 and TRBJ2-2; D uncertain. The CDR3 sequence is 12 residues long. The ends were cut back, 1 base at V and 8 bases at J, with 4 bases in the middle. Looked up from germline, CDR1 is KGHDR and CDR2 is SFDVKD. The DNA of the CDR3 is TGTGCCACCAGTGATTTAGCGGGGGAGCTGTTTTTT. Residues: CATSDLAGELFF.

The V gene is TRBV6-5, the J gene TRBJ2-3; 8 bases align to TRBD1. V was clipped by 2 bases and J by 3 bases; unmatched bases: 1. The CDR3 has 14 residues. Germline V gives CDR1 MNHEY, CDR2 SVGAGI. CDR3 loop: CASSYDRGTDTQYF. The CDR3 DNA follows: TGTGCCAGCAGTTACGACAGGGGTACAGATACGCAGTATTTT.

The V call is TRBV28, the J call TRBJ1-1, with 8 bases fitting TRBD1. CDR1 is MDHEN and CDR2 is SYDVKM in the germline V gene. V lost 3 bases and J lost 3; bases outside the gene matches: 12. This CDR3 contains 17 residues. The DNA for the CDR3 is TGTGCCAGCAGTTTCAGAGGCAGGGGGCGCAGGGACACTGAAGCTTTCTTT. Translating it yields CASSFRGRGRRDTEAFF.

The chain has TRBV6-5 and TRBJ1-2; D uncertain. There are 14 residues in the CDR3. Trimming pared 6 bases from V and 4 bases from J, leaving 15 bases between. CDR1 and CDR2 from the germline V gene are MNHEY and SVGAGI. Here the CDR3 reads CASSPQMDFYGYTF. The CDR3, as DNA: TGTGCCAGCAGCCCGCAAATGGACTTCTATGGCTACACCTTC.

The chain couples TRBV19 to TRBJ1-5; D remains ambiguous. The CDR3 sequence is 14 residues long. Germline-derived CDR1 and CDR2 are LNHDA and SQIVND (reference sequence). V lost 5 bases, J lost 4 bases, and 12 bases lay in between. The CDR3 sequence: CASSLQSLNQPQHF. The CDR3 DNA reads as TGTGCCAGTAGTTTACAGTCCTTAAATCAGCCCCAGCATTTT.

The sample holds one count of this clone. V usage is TRBV19 and J usage is TRBJ1-3; 10 bases are shared with TRBD1. Losses at the gene ends were 5 bases for V and 2 bases for J; bases not matched to a gene: 6. The CDR3 is 16 amino acids. Germline CDR1 is LNHDA and CDR2 is SQIVND (reference sequence). CDR3 bases: TGTGCCAGTAGTCCCGGGACAGGGGTGGCTGGAAACACCATATATTTT. Its translation: CASSPGTGVAGNTIYF.

The chain uses TRBV6-4 and TRBJ1-1, with D tentatively TRBD1 (5 bases). Trimming shortened V by 0 bases and J by 10 bases, and 9 bases separated the two germline ends. Germline CDR1 reads MRHNA; CDR2 reads SNTAGT. The CDR3 has 12 residues. As DNA, the CDR3 is TGTGCCAGCAGTGACTCAGGGGCGAGAGCTTTCTTT. Translating it yields CASSDSGARAFF.

The chain carries TRBV3-1 (or the pseudogene TRBV3-2) and TRBJ1-1; D is unresolved. The CDR3 consists of 17 residues. Between the trimmed V and J ends, which lost 4 bases and 4 bases, there was a span of 22 bases. The germline V gene encodes CDR1 LGHDT and CDR2 YNNKEL (reference sequence). CDR3 in DNA: TGTGCCAGCAGCCTTGGCCTCACGGAGGGCGGGAGCACTGAAGCTTTCTTT. Its protein is CASSLGLTEGGSTEAFF.

In nucleotides, the CDR3 is TGTGCCAGCAGCTTGGGAGGGATAGACACTGAAGCTTTCTTT. It specifies CASSLGGIDTEAFF. This chain uses TRBV5-6 with TRBJ1-1; D gene ambiguous. The germline CDR1 and CDR2 sequences are SGHDT and YYEEEE. The germline V and J ends were trimmed by 0 bases and 3 bases, with 9 bases remaining between them. This CDR3 is built from 14 residues.

The chain joins TRBV9 to TRBJ2-1, with no clear D. This CDR3 spans 14 amino acids. With 0 bases removed from V and 2 bases from J, the gap between germline ends came to 6 bases. CDR1 is SGDLS, CDR2 YYNGEE, per germline. CDR3: CASSVDYAYNEQFF. Here the CDR3 DNA reads TGTGCCAGCAGCGTAGACTATGCCTACAATGAGCAGTTCTTC. Supplemented by reference TRBV9 and TRBJ2-1, the full variable domain reads DSGVTQTPKHLITATGQRVTLRCSPRSGDLSVYWYQQSLDQGLQFLIQYYNGEERAKGNILERFSAQQFPDLHSELNLSSLELGDSALYFCASSVDYAYNEQFFGPGTRLTVL.

The V and J genes are TRBV5-1 and TRBJ2-1; 7 bases fit TRBD2. The J segment lost 5 bases and the V segment lost 4 bases, leaving 3 bases of the junction unmatched. The CDR3 is 13 amino acids. Germline loops: CDR1 SGHRS, CDR2 YFSETQ. The CDR3: CASSIGTNNEQFF. The CDR3 nucleotides are TGCGCCAGCAGCATCGGGACTAACAATGAGCAGTTCTTC.

This sequence joins TRBV5-6 and TRBJ2-4; tentative D call: TRBD2 (5 bases). In germline, CDR1 is SGHDT, CDR2 YYEEEE. This CDR3 is built from 14 residues. With 5 bases removed from V and 0 bases from J, the gap between germline ends came to 9 bases. The CDR3, as DNA: TGTGCCAGCAGAAGGGCGGGAGCCAAAAACATTCAGTACTTC. Protein sequence: CASRRAGAKNIQYF.

The V gene is TRBV2, the J gene TRBJ1-4, with 7 bases fitting TRBD1. The CDR3 is 13 amino acids. With V trimmed by 5 bases and J by 8 bases, 5 bases remained unmatched. Germline CDR1 SNHLY, CDR2 FYNNEI. The CDR3: CASSTGVEEKLFF. The CDR3 DNA is TGTGCCAGCAGTACAGGGGTGGAGGAAAAACTGTTTTTT.

The V call is TRBV28, the J call TRBJ1-6; perhaps TRBD1 as D (6 bases). Germline values: CDR1 MDHEN, CDR2 SYDVKM. V dropped 7 bases and J dropped 9 bases, with 19 bases sitting between them. CDR3 length: 15 residues. The CDR3: CASNPIQGKFSPLHF. CDR3 sequence (DNA): TGTGCCAGCAACCCTATACAGGGAAAATTTTCACCCCTCCACTTT.

The V gene is TRBV25-1, the J gene TRBJ1-4, with D possibly matching TRBD1 (6 bases). The V end lost 3 bases, the J end lost 3 bases, and 17 bases lay between the germline ends. CDR1 is MGHDK, CDR2 SYGVNS, per germline. This CDR3 comprises 17 residues. CDR3 amino acids: CASSELGQGRANEKLFF. CDR3 DNA: TGTGCCAGCAGTGAGCTGGGTCAGGGGCGGGCTAATGAAAAACTGTTTTTT.

The J gene is TRBJ2-2, the V gene TRBV9; unclear D gene. CDR1 is SGDLS and CDR2 is YYNGEE in the germline V gene. The germline V and J ends were trimmed by 3 bases and 1 base, with 13 bases remaining between them. CDR3 length: 16 amino acids. CDR3 DNA: TGTGCCAGCAGCGGAACCAGGATGGGGAACACCGGGGAGCTGTTTTTT. It codes for CASSGTRMGNTGELFF.

The rearrangement joins TRBV2 to TRBJ1-1; D ambiguous. Trimming took off 4 bases at V and 1 base at J, with 10 bases between the two ends. The CDR3 totals 14 residues. Per germline, CDR1 SNHLY and CDR2 FYNNEI. The DNA for the CDR3 is TGTGCCAGCAGTGTAGAGGTCGGGAACACTGAAGCTTTCTTT. Protein sequence: CASSVEVGNTEAFF.

This clone was counted a single time. The rearrangement joins TRBV3-1 (or the pseudogene TRBV3-2) to TRBJ1-1; TRBD1 is a possible D gene (6 bases). CDR1 is LGHDT, CDR2 YNNKEL, per germline (reference sequence). The CDR3 spans 14 residues. The V end lost 4 bases, the J end lost 2 bases, and 11 bases lay between the germline ends. CDR3 nucleotide sequence: TGTGCCAGCAGCCCTCGGGACATAAACACTGAAGCTTTCTTT. Amino acid sequence: CASSPRDINTEAFF.